This T cell receptor beta chain came from a study of blood T cell repertoires in COVID-19 (dated by TCRdb to the early 2020s). Regarding the study in general: Samples covering the acute and convalescent phases of COVID-19 were provided by collaborators in the United States, Italy and Spain. The prospective study material was composed of cDNA or gDNA derived from T cells, B-cell-depleted T cells, or PBMCs. The dataset comprised deeply sampled blood TCRbeta repertoires from subjects exposed to, actively infected with, or recovered from COVID-19. The repertoires were made available in a free public database intended to serve as a resource for research on the immune response to SARS-CoV-2. Samples came from the ongoing ImmuneRACE study (first 160 participants) plus 1,254 subjects from 6 global collaborators. The sample metadata nearly always contained a de-identified subject ID, COVID-19 status, age in years and sex. Where available, HLA class I and class II types were taken from metadata supplied by the sample provider and were not determined by assay-based typing.

Worth noting for this clone: The antigen this receptor binds is unknown. Base qualities are not at hand, and no much larger clone is one base apart.

TCRbeta CDR3 regions were amplified from genomic DNA by means of the immunoSEQ Assay, a bias-controlled multiplex PCR. As for the original processing: The number of nucleated cells in each sample was estimated by amplification of reference gene primers within the assay. To quantify the absolute abundance of each unique TCRbeta CDR3 rearrangement, sequence reads were collapsed and filtered. For each sample, productive Simpson clonality was calculated as the square root of Simpson's diversity index across productive rearrangements. The table comes from immuneACCESS by way of TCRdb, which keeps in-frame sequences with V and J called. Part of the clones is missing from these tables; in studies checked, under half for an unresolved V gene and the rest for unknown reasons. That table is the source of V, J and clone size, and D and trimming were worked out from the DNA. This sample has some 350,000 clones in its table, and roughly 90% of those were observed once. Around 2.8% of the sample lies in the top ten.

On the study overall, not on this receptor specifically: The quantity of clinical and demographic metadata differed by source and by participant and was supplied without curation.

V is clipped by 2 bases and J by 3 bases, and the sequence between their germline boundaries is 11 bases long. CDR1 and CDR2 are drawn from the germline V gene (reference sequence): WNHNN, SYGVQD. The cysteine opens and the phenylalanine closes a CDR3 of 14 amino acids. The kept DNA is CDR3 alone, 42 bases in frame from the first base. One collaborating source in Seattle enrolled patients while the patients were actively infected and followed the patients over time throughout the course of disease. The collaborating institutions used their own protocols to collect whole blood in K2EDTA tubes. For TCRbeta analysis, collaborators shipped samples as frozen whole blood, isolated PBMCs, or DNA extracted from either of those sample types.

The sample consisted of peripheral blood. The receptor comes from a woman aged 25 to 39 with COVID-19, enrolled during active disease. Recombination connected TRBV10-1 to TRBJ2-7; no D gene call is confident. Read as DNA, the sequence is TGCGCCAGCAGTGAGGGTAGCAGAGGCTACGAGCAGTACTTC. This codes for CASSEGSRGYEQYF.